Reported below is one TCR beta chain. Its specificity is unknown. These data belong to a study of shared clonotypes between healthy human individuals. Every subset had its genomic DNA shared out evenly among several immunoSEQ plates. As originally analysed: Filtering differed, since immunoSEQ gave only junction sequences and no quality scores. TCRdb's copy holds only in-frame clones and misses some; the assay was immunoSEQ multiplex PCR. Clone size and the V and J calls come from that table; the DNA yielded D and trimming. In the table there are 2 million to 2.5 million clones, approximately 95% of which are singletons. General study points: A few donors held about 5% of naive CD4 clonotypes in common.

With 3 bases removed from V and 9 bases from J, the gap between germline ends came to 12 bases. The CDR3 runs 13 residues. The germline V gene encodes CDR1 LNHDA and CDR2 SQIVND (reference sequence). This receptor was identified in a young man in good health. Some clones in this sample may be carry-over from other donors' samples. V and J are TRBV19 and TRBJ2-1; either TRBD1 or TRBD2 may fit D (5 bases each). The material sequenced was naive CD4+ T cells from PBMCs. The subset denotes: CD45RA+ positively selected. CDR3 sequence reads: CASSIFQRGEQFF. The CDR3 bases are TGTGCCAGTAGTATCTTCCAGAGGGGTGAGCAGTTCTTC.